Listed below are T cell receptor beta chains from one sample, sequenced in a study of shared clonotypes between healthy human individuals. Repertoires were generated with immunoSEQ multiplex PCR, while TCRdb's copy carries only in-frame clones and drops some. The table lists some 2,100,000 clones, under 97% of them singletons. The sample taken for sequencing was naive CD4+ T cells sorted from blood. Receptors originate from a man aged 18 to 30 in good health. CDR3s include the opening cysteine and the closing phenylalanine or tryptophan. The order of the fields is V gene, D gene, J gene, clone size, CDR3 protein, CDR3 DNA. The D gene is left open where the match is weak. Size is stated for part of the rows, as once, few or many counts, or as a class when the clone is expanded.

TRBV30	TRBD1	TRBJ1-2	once	CAWSPGQYGYTF	TGTGCCTGGAGTCCGGGACAGTATGGCTACACCTTC
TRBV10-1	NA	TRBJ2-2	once	CASSEAGNTGELFF	TGCGCCAGCAGTGAGGCAGGGAACACCGGGGAGCTGTTTTTT
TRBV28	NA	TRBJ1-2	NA	CASSKGGYTF	TGTGCCAGCAGCAAAGGTGGCTACACCTTC
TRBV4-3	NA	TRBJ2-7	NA	CASSQGVDGWRLSF	TGCGCCAGCAGCCAAGGGGTGGACGGTTGGCGTTTGAGCTTC
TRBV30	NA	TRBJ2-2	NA	CAWSRSATGELFF	TGTGCCTGGAGTCGCAGTGCGACCGGGGAGCTGTTTTTT
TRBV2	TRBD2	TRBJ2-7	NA	CASSGWSGGQYF	TGTGCCAGCAGTGGTTGGTCGGGGGGGCAGTACTTC
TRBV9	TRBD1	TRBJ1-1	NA	CASSVGWGTGNTEAFF	TGTGCCAGCAGCGTAGGCTGGGGGACAGGGAACACTGAAGCTTTCTTT
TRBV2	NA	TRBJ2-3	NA	CASSQRPPLAVGTDTQYF	TGTGCCAGCAGCCAGCGTCCTCCTCTTGCGGTGGGCACAGATACGCAGTATTTT
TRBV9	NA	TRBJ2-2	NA	CASSVGAQPNTGELFF	TGTGCCAGCAGCGTAGGAGCACAGCCGAACACCGGGGAGCTGTTTTTT
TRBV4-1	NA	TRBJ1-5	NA	CASSPRTGPDQRQPQHF	TGCGCCAGCAGCCCAAGAACAGGGCCCGATCAGCGTCAGCCCCAGCATTTT
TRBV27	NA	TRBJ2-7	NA	CASSWERKSSYEQYF	TGTGCCAGCTCTTGGGAGCGGAAGAGCTCCTACGAGCAGTACTTC
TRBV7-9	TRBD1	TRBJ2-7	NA	CASSRTGGGYEQYF	TGTGCCAGCAGCCGGACAGGGGGCGGGTACGAGCAGTACTTC
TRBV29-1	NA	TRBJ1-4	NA	CSVGGGQNAEKLFF	TGCAGCGTTGGAGGGGGTCAGAATGCTGAAAAACTGTTTTTT
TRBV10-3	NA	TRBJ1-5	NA	CAISEGRMSNQPQHF	TGTGCCATCAGTGAGGGGAGAATGAGCAATCAGCCCCAGCATTTT
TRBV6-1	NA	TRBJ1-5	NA	CASSAARGNQPQHF	TGTGCCAGCAGTGCCGCCCGAGGAAATCAGCCCCAGCATTTT
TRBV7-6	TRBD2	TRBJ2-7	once	CASATGGPSEQYF	TGTGCCAGCGCGACGGGGGGGCCTAGCGAGCAGTACTTC
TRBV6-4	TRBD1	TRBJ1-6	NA	CASSVAGGNSPLHF	TGTGCCAGCAGTGTTGCAGGGGGCAATTCACCCCTCCACTTT
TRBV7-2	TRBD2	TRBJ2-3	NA	CASSLTSGTDTQYF	TGTGCCAGCAGCTTAACCAGCGGGACGGATACGCAGTATTTT
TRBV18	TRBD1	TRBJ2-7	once	CASSPVPGQGYEQYF	TGTGCCAGCTCACCAGTCCCAGGACAGGGCTACGAGCAGTACTTC
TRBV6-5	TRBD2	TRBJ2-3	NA	CASRRGGAEDTQYF	TGTGCCAGCAGGCGCGGGGGGGCCGAAGATACGCAGTATTTT
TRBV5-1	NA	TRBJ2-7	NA	CASSFGGAYEQYF	TGCGCCAGCAGCTTTGGGGGAGCCTACGAGCAGTACTTC
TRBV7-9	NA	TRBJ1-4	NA	CASSPIPGRTDEKLFF	TGTGCCAGCAGCCCGATTCCGGGGCGCACGGATGAAAAACTGTTTTTT
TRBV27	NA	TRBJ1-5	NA	CASSSSVLGNQPQHF	TGTGCCAGCAGTTCCTCCGTCCTCGGCAATCAGCCCCAGCATTTT
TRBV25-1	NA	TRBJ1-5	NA	CASSVGNQPQHF	TGTGCCAGCAGTGTAGGGAATCAGCCCCAGCATTTT
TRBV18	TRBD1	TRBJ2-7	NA	CASSHGDRGYEQYF	TGTGCCAGCTCACATGGGGACAGGGGTTACGAGCAGTACTTC
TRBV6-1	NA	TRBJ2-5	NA	CASRIGTVQETQYF	TGTGCCAGCAGGATAGGGACGGTCCAAGAGACCCAGTACTTC
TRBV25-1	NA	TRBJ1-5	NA	CASQGRRDQPQHF	TGTGCCAGCCAAGGACGGAGAGATCAGCCCCAGCATTTT
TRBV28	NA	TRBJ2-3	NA	CASISQRGTDTQYF	TGTGCCAGCATAAGCCAGCGGGGCACAGATACGCAGTATTTT
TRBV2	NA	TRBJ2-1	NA	CASTETLLYNEQFF	TGTGCCAGCACCGAAACTTTACTCTACAATGAGCAGTTCTTC
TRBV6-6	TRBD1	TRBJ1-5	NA	CASSYPGTGNQPQHF	TGTGCCAGCAGTTACCCCGGGACAGGGAATCAGCCCCAGCATTTT
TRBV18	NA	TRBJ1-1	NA	CASSYQGNTEAFF	TGTGCCAGCTCATACCAGGGGAACACTGAAGCTTTCTTT
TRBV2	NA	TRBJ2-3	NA	CASSEQGTSTDTQYF	TGTGCCAGCAGTGAACAGGGAACAAGCACAGATACGCAGTATTTT
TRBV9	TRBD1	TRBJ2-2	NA	CASSVAQGNGELFF	TGTGCCAGCAGCGTAGCACAGGGGAACGGGGAGCTGTTTTTT
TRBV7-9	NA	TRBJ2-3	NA	CASSLGGGQRTDTQYF	TGTGCCAGCAGCTTAGGCGGAGGGCAGCGCACAGATACGCAGTATTTT
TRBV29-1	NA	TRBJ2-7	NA	CSVSPGYEQYF	TGCAGCGTTTCGCCAGGATACGAGCAGTACTTC
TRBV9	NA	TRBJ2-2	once	CASRLNSGTGELFF	TGTGCCAGCAGGCTTAACTCCGGCACCGGGGAGCTGTTTTTT
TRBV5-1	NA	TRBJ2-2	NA	CASSPNTGELFF	TGCGCCAGCAGCCCAAACACCGGGGAGCTGTTTTTT
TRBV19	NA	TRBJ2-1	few	CASSHREAYNEQFF	TGTGCCAGTAGTCACAGGGAGGCCTACAATGAGCAGTTCTTC
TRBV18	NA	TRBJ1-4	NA	CASSPAGYEKLFF	TGTGCCAGCTCACCGGCAGGGTACGAAAAACTGTTTTTT
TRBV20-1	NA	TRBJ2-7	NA	CSARRQTEQYF	TGCAGTGCTAGACGCCAGACGGAGCAGTACTTC
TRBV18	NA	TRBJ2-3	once	CASSPPVYADTQYF	TGTGCCAGCTCACCTCCGGTATATGCAGATACGCAGTATTTT
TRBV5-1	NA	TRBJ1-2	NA	CASSPWQGGVDGYTF	TGCGCCAGCAGCCCCTGGCAGGGTGGGGTGGATGGCTACACCTTC
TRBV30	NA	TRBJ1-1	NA	CAWSRGRTFF	TGTGCCTGGAGTAGAGGTCGCACTTTCTTT
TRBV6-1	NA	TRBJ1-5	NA	CASSESGGDSNQPQHF	TGTGCCAGCAGTGAATCGGGAGGGGATAGCAATCAGCCCCAGCATTTT
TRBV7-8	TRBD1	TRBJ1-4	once	CASRDRGIGLTNEKLFF	TGTGCCAGCAGGGACAGGGGAATAGGTTTGACTAATGAAAAACTGTTTTTT
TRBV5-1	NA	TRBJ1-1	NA	CASSLSRGASNTEAFF	TGCGCCAGCAGCTTGTCGCGGGGGGCTTCGAACACTGAAGCTTTCTTT
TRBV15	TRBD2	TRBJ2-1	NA	CATSRGLAGINEQFF	TGTGCCACCAGCAGAGGACTAGCGGGAATAAATGAGCAGTTCTTC
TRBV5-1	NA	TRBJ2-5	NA	CASSPPGRGRETQYF	TGCGCCAGCAGCCCCCCCGGGAGGGGGCGAGAGACCCAGTACTTC
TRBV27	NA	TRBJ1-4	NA	CASSLYDGGLNEKLFF	TGTGCCAGCAGTTTATACGATGGGGGCCTTAATGAAAAACTGTTTTTT
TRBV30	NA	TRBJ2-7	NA	CAWSRGNPYEQYF	TGTGCCTGGTCTCGGGGCAACCCCTACGAGCAGTACTTC
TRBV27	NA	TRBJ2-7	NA	CASSRDTFLTYEQYF	TGTGCCAGCAGCCGGGACACCTTCCTGACCTACGAGCAGTACTTC
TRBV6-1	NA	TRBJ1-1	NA	CASREEGVKAGTEAFF	TGTGCCAGCAGAGAAGAGGGCGTCAAAGCGGGGACTGAAGCTTTCTTT
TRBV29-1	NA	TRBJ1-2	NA	CSVSPGPNYGYTF	TGCAGCGTGTCTCCGGGACCCAACTATGGCTACACCTTC
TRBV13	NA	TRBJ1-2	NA	CASSPRDGYGYTF	TGTGCCAGCAGCCCAAGGGATGGCTATGGCTACACCTTC
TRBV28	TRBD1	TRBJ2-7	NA	CAREINRDRDYEQYF	TGTGCCCGCGAGATTAACCGGGACAGAGACTACGAGCAGTACTTC